The 2 T cell receptor beta chains listed next were all sequenced from one sample in a study of technical replicates of blood from several donors. The repertoire was sequenced with immunoSEQ multiplex PCR; TCRdb's copy has only in-frame clones and lacks some. The repertoire has some 48,000 clones, 90% to 96% of them found once; the top ten carry about 0.39%. The sample taken for sequencing was T cells isolated from PBMCs. The receptors here all came from a human donor in good health.

This chain joins TRBV7-2 and TRBJ2-2; possible D gene TRBD1, 5 bases. CDR1 and CDR2 (germline): SGHTA, FQGNSA. CDR3 length: 15 residues. V lost 1 base to trimming and J lost 6 bases, with 12 bases between them. DNA of the CDR3: TGTGCCAGCAGCTTAGAGGGGCATATAGCCGGGGAGCTGTTTTTT. The encoded protein is CASSLEGHIAGELFF.

This chain uses TRBV14 with TRBJ1-2, with unresolved D. The V and J ends lost 2 bases and 2 bases respectively, with 9 bases between them. The CDR3 length is 14 residues. The germline V gene has CDR1 SGHDN and CDR2 FVKESK. The DNA for the CDR3 is TGTGCCAGCAGCCAAAGTAACTCCAACTATGGCTACACCTTC. Amino acid sequence: CASSQSNSNYGYTF.